Shown below are 14 T cell receptor beta chains from a single sample sequenced in a study of T-cell memory formation after mild COVID-19. TCRdb passed the 5' RACE reads through MiXCR, listing each CDR3 protein once. The repertoire holds 450,000 to 650,000 distinct CDR3 sequences, with 15% to 20% as singletons. The specimen was PBMCs or a T cell subset sorted from them (not recorded which). The receptors were gathered from an adult woman who had mild COVID-19 (a few samples of this study predate the infection). Cell type and time point are not known.

This clonotype was recorded a few times. The chain joins TRBV20-1 to TRBJ1-1; a possible D gene is TRBD1 (5 bases). The germline V gene encodes CDR1 DFQATT and CDR2 SNEGSKA (reference sequence). Deletions cut 2 bases from V and 10 bases from J, with 11 bases between. The CDR3 spans 11 residues. This chain's CDR3 is CSARRGLGAFF. CDR3 in DNA: TGCAGTGCTAGAAGGGGTCTGGGAGCTTTCTTT.

This rearrangement joins TRBV27 to TRBJ2-7; 10 bases agree with TRBD2. This CDR3 region has 15 residues. In germline, CDR1 is MNHEY, CDR2 SMNVEV (reference sequence). J gave up 0 bases and V 3 bases, and 2 bases lay outside the gene matches. The CDR3 nucleotides are TGTGCCAGCAGTTTGAAGCGGGAGGGCTCCTACGAGCAGTACTTC. It codes for CASSLKREGSYEQYF.

The J gene is TRBJ2-5, the V gene TRBV12-3 or TRBV12-4, with D possibly TRBD1 on 6 matching bases. There are 15 residues in the CDR3. Trimming left V 5 bases short and J 4 bases short, with 17 bases between. CDR3: CASSPLRQQGETQYF. The CDR3 DNA reads TGTGCCAGCAGTCCCCTGCGGCAACAGGGAGAGACCCAGTACTTC.

Many counts were recorded for this clonotype. This chain connects TRBV16 to TRBJ1-1; no definite D call. The germline V and J ends were trimmed by 2 bases and 1 base, with 8 bases remaining between them. Per germline, CDR1 KGHSY and CDR2 FQNENV. CDR3 length equals 14 residues. Here the CDR3 reads CASSQNNPNTEAFF. The CDR3 DNA is TGTGCCAGCAGCCAAAATAACCCGAACACTGAAGCTTTCTTT.

The chain is built from TRBV30 and TRBJ2-7; D is unclear. The CDR3 sequence is 14 residues long. CDR1 and CDR2 from the germline V gene are GTSNPN and SVGIG (reference sequence). V was cut by 2 bases and J by 5 bases, with 16 bases left in between. The CDR3 here is CAWSRGTRMNEQYF. The CDR3 nucleotides are TGTGCCTGGAGTCGAGGAACGAGAATGAACGAGCAGTACTTC.

This clonotype occurred a few times. V is TRBV30 and J is TRBJ1-6, with 7 bases matching TRBD1. J gave up 9 bases and V 3 bases, and 8 bases lay outside the gene matches. CDR3 size: 14 residues. Looked up from germline, CDR1 is GTSNPN and CDR2 is SVGIG (reference sequence). The DNA of the CDR3 is TGTGCCTGGAGCGTCACTTACAGGGGTTCACCCCTCCACTTT. Encoded protein: CAWSVTYRGSPLHF.

This clonotype has only a few counts. This chain uses TRBV6-2 or TRBV6-3 with TRBJ2-6, with 14 bases fitting TRBD2. J gave up 0 bases and V 2 bases, and 9 bases lay outside the gene matches. This CDR3 comprises 21 residues. Germline V gene lookup returns CDR1 MNHEY and CDR2 SVGEGT. CDR3 loop: CASSYNGLAGGSFSGANVLTF. For the CDR3, the DNA is TGTGCCAGCAGTTACAACGGACTAGCGGGAGGCTCATTCTCTGGGGCCAACGTCCTGACTTTC.

V and J are TRBV4-1 and TRBJ2-5; D may be TRBD1 (6 bases). CDR1 and CDR2 from the germline V gene are MGHRA and YSYEKL. The ends were cut back, 4 bases at V and 4 bases at J, with 16 bases in the middle. This CDR3 comprises 15 residues. The CDR3 bases are TGCGCCAGCAGCCGGGCACAGGGCGAGGGAGAGACCCAGTACTTC. It specifies CASSRAQGEGETQYF.

The chain links TRBV20-1 to TRBJ2-1, with 12 bases aligning to TRBD1. The CDR3 is 15 amino acids. V was pared by 0 bases and J by 8 bases, with 5 bases of the junction left unmatched. Germline-derived CDR1 and CDR2 are DFQATT and SNEGSKA (reference sequence). The CDR3 DNA is TGCAGTGCTAGAGATACCGGGACAGGGGGCGATGAGCAGTTCTTC. This gives the protein CSARDTGTGGDEQFF.

The V call is TRBV5-1, the J call TRBJ1-1; D is uncertain. Trimming pared 7 bases from V and 8 bases from J, leaving 12 bases between. Germline V CDR1 and CDR2: SGHRS, YFSETQ. This CDR3 spans 11 amino acids. Here the CDR3 reads CASQDVSEAFF. The CDR3 DNA follows: TGCGCCAGCCAGGACGTCTCAGAAGCTTTCTTT.

This clonotype was found a few times. V gene TRBV15 combines with J gene TRBJ1-2, with 8 bases identical to TRBD1. J was trimmed by 4 bases and V by 3 bases; bases with no gene match: 4. There are 14 residues in the CDR3. Per the germline V gene, CDR1 is LNHNV and CDR2 is YYDKDF (reference sequence). The DNA for the CDR3 is TGTGCCACCAGCAGGGACAGGGAGGCCTATGGCTACACCTTC. This gives the protein CATSRDREAYGYTF.

Ten or more counts support this clonotype. The gene calls are TRBV6-6 and TRBJ2-1; 12 bases agree with TRBD2. J lost 9 bases, V lost 6 bases, and 9 bases had no gene match. Germline values: CDR1 MNHNY, CDR2 SVGAGI (reference sequence). This CDR3 is 15 amino acids long. The CDR3 nucleotides read TGTGCCAGCAGCTCCACTAGCGGGAGGTATAGTGAGCAGTTCTTC. It is translated as CASSSTSGRYSEQFF.

The chain joins TRBV7-9 to TRBJ2-6; no firm D call. This CDR3 has 16 amino acids. Looked up from germline, CDR1 is SEHNR and CDR2 is FQNEAQ (reference sequence). The V end was cut by 2 bases, the J end by 0 bases, with 8 bases between. The CDR3 loop is CASSLMAGSGANVLTF. As DNA, the CDR3 is TGTGCCAGCAGCTTAATGGCAGGCTCTGGGGCCAACGTCCTGACTTTC.

The chain couples TRBV24-1 to TRBJ2-4; 14 nucleotides align to TRBD2. The CDR3 is 17 amino acids. The trim removed 8 bases at V and 1 base at J, leaving 6 bases unmatched. Germline-derived CDR1 and CDR2 are KGHDR and SFDVKD. This chain's CDR3 is CATTTSGRAAAKNIQYF. The CDR3 DNA reads as TGTGCCACCACGACTAGCGGGAGGGCCGCGGCCAAAAACATTCAGTACTTC.